This TCR beta chain was captured by sequencing in a study of cytomegalovirus exposure and HLA in healthy donors. Sequencing was performed with immunoSEQ multiplex PCR; in TCRdb, only in-frame clones are kept and a portion is missing. The sample lists some 250,000 clones, around 90% occurring once. The length of the CDR3 is 14 residues. Germline assignment: CDR1 SGHTA and CDR2 FQGTGA. V dropped 3 bases and J dropped 1 base, with 10 bases sitting between them. V gene TRBV7-3 combines with J gene TRBJ2-7; tentatively, D is TRBD2 (5 bases). This TCR came from a young woman in good health and CMV-seronegative. The specimen sequenced was PBMCs. The CDR3 sequence is CASSLSGKSYEQYF. The CDR3 DNA follows: TGTGCCAGCAGCTTGAGCGGCAAGTCCTACGAGCAGTACTTC. Full variable domain (remainder filled in from reference TRBV7-3 and TRBJ2-7): GAGVSQTPSNKVTEKGKYVELRCDPISGHTALYWYRQSLGQGPEFLIYFQGTGAADDSGLPNDRFFAVRPEGSVSTLKIQRTERGDSAVYLCASSLSGKSYEQYFGPGTRLTVT.